The 15 T cell receptor beta chains in this list originate from one sample, sequenced in a study of blood T cell repertoires in COVID-19. The repertoire was sequenced with immunoSEQ multiplex PCR; TCRdb's copy has only in-frame clones and lacks some. The repertoire holds some 180,000 clones, with 80% as singletons. The sequenced sample consisted of PBMCs or T cells enriched from blood (not recorded which). Receptors were obtained from a man in his 60s who had been exposed to COVID-19.

The chain recombines TRBV18 with TRBJ2-4, with D possibly TRBD1 on 5 matching bases. The length of the CDR3 is 19 residues. In germline, CDR1 is KGHSH, CDR2 LQKENI. Trimming took off 3 bases at V and 0 bases at J, with 21 bases between the two ends. CDR3 bases: TGTGCCAGCTCACCCGGTAAAGGGGAAAGGTACCTAGCCAAAAACATTCAGTACTTC. Its protein product is CASSPGKGERYLAKNIQYF.

The sample holds a few counts of this clone. Other DNA sequences of this sample code for an identical CDR3. The chain recombines TRBV19 with TRBJ1-2, with TRBD1 matching 7 bases. J was trimmed by 0 bases and V by 4 bases; bases with no gene match: 2. CDR3 size: 14 residues. The germline V gene has CDR1 LNHDA and CDR2 SQIVND (reference sequence). Here the CDR3 DNA reads TGTGCCAGTAGTACCGGGACAGCTAACTATGGCTACACCTTC. It codes for CASSTGTANYGYTF.

The chain carries TRBV27 and TRBJ2-1, with 7 bases lining up with TRBD2. The CDR3 consists of 17 residues. Germline V gene sequence: CDR1 MNHEY, CDR2 SMNVEV (reference sequence). The V gene end was trimmed by 4 bases and the J gene end by 4 bases; junction bases not matched to a gene: 13. CDR3 loop: CASSYLLLAGGYNEQFF. CDR3 DNA: TGTGCCAGCAGTTACTTGTTGTTAGCGGGTGGATACAATGAGCAGTTCTTC.

A few counts support this clone. The V call is TRBV7-9, the J call TRBJ2-7; weak D call: TRBD1 (5 bases). The V gene's germline CDR1 is SEHNR and CDR2 FQNEAQ (reference sequence). The CDR3 is 14 residues long. V lost 4 bases and J 4 bases, leaving 14 bases between the germline ends. The CDR3 region has the DNA TGTGCCAGCAGCTCCCCAGGGAAGGGGTACGAGCAGTACTTC. This sequence encodes CASSSPGKGYEQYF.

V usage is TRBV6-6 and J usage is TRBJ2-4, with 8 bases identical to TRBD2. The V gene end was trimmed by 5 bases and the J gene end by 12 bases; junction bases not matched to a gene: 21. The CDR3 has 17 residues. Germline lookup yields CDR1 MNHNY and CDR2 SVGAGI (reference sequence). The CDR3 sequence: CASSPRDRGLVSHAQYF. The DNA of the CDR3 is TGTGCCAGCAGTCCCCGGGACCGGGGACTAGTTTCTCATGCTCAGTACTTC.

The rearrangement links TRBV3-1 (or the pseudogene TRBV3-2) to TRBJ2-2; unclear D gene. Trimming cost V 0 bases and J 4 bases, with 9 bases left between them. The CDR3 is made up of 15 amino acids. Germline V CDR1 and CDR2: LGHDT, YNNKEL (reference sequence). As DNA, the CDR3 is TGTGCCAGCAGCCAAGAATGGCAGGTCACCGGGGAGCTGTTTTTT. Translating it yields CASSQEWQVTGELFF.

CDR3: CASSHVRDTGELFF. CDR3 nucleotide sequence: TGTGCCAGCAGCCATGTTCGGGACACCGGGGAGCTGTTTTTT. The chain recombines TRBV3-1 (or the pseudogene TRBV3-2) with TRBJ2-2, with D unclear. Germline V gene data show CDR1 as LGHDT and CDR2 as YNNKEL (reference sequence). The V gene lost 3 bases and the J gene lost 3 bases, with 8 bases spanning the gap. CDR3 length: 14 residues.

The CDR3 bases are TGTGCCAGCAGCCAAGAGCTGGGACTGGGAGGGCCGAAGACCCAGTACTTC. It specifies CASSQELGLGGPKTQYF. V usage is TRBV3-1 (or the pseudogene TRBV3-2) and J usage is TRBJ2-5; 7 bases are shared with TRBD2. The CDR3 totals 17 residues. In germline, CDR1 is LGHDT, CDR2 YNNKEL (reference sequence). The trim removed 0 bases at V and 6 bases at J, leaving 13 bases unmatched.

The chain uses TRBV7-3 and TRBJ2-1; D may be TRBD2 (5 bases). The germline CDR1 and CDR2 sequences are SGHTA and FQGTGA. The CDR3 covers 12 residues. V was shortened by 2 bases and J by 9 bases, with 8 bases between the two germline ends. The DNA for the CDR3 is TGTGCCAGCAGCTTAGGAGGAGGTGAGCAGTTCTTC. Translation: CASSLGGGEQFF.

V gene TRBV5-4 combines with J gene TRBJ2-3; no definite D call. Germline-derived CDR1 and CDR2 are SGHNT and YYREEE (reference sequence). CDR3 length: 11 amino acids. V shed 4 bases and J shed 2 bases, with 2 bases lying between them. CDR3: CASSLTDTQYF. CDR3 DNA: TGTGCCAGCAGCCTCACAGATACGCAGTATTTT.

The V and J genes are TRBV29-1 and TRBJ2-3; 7 bases align to TRBD1. The CDR3 consists of 14 residues. Germline CDR1 and CDR2: SQVTM and ANQGSEA. V trimming: 7 bases; J trimming: 4 bases; junction bases outside the gene matches: 11. The CDR3 sequence: CSGETGSFADTQYF. In DNA form, the CDR3 reads TGCAGCGGCGAGACAGGGTCTTTTGCAGATACGCAGTATTTT.

This chain uses TRBV29-1 with TRBJ1-1; 7 bases line up with TRBD1. The V segment lost 6 bases and the J segment 0 bases; nucleotides outside the gene matches: 16. From germline, CDR1 is SQVTM and CDR2 ANQGSEA. This CDR3 is 17 amino acids long. The CDR3 DNA reads as TGCAGCGTGTGGGACCCCCGCCCCGGGACAGTGAACACTGAAGCTTTCTTT. Translating it yields CSVWDPRPGTVNTEAFF. The full variable domain, in which reference TRBV29-1 and TRBJ1-1 provide the parts outside the CDR3, is SAVISQKPSRDICQRGTSLTIQCQVDSQVTMMFWYRQQPGQSLTLIATANQGSEATYESGFVIDKFPISRPNLTFSTLTVSNMSPEDSSIYLCSVWDPRPGTVNTEAFFGQGTRLTVV.

CDR3 in amino acids: CASGFRRLGGNQPQHF. In DNA, the CDR3 is TGTGCTAGTGGTTTCCGGAGATTGGGTGGCAATCAGCCCCAGCATTTT. J is TRBJ1-5 and V is TRBV12-5; D is ambiguous. Trimming removed 3 bases at V and 2 bases at J, with 14 bases between. This CDR3 is built from 16 residues. CDR1 and CDR2 from the germline V gene are LGHNT and FRNRAP.

This sequence joins TRBV5-4 and TRBJ1-2; D uncertain. Germline CDR1 SGHNT, CDR2 YYREEE (reference sequence). The CDR3 covers 13 residues. Trimming removed 0 bases at V and 2 bases at J, with 5 bases between. The CDR3 nucleotides read TGTGCCAGCAGCTTGGACGCGAACTATGGCTACACCTTC. Its protein product is CASSLDANYGYTF. Full variable domain (missing parts from reference TRBV5-4 and TRBJ1-2): ETGVTQSPTHLIKTRGQQVTLRCSSQSGHNTVSWYQQALGQGPQFIFQYYREEENGRGNFPPRFSGLQFPNYSSELNVNALELDDSALYLCASSLDANYGYTFGSGTRLTVV.

The gene calls are TRBV19 and TRBJ2-2, with 8 bases aligning to TRBD2. The CDR3 covers 14 residues. The trim removed 5 bases at V and 6 bases at J, leaving 5 bases unmatched. Germline CDR1 is LNHDA and CDR2 is SQIVND (reference sequence). CDR3 DNA sequence: TGTGCCAGTAGTCCGGGACTAGTATCCGGGGAGCTGTTTTTT. This sequence encodes CASSPGLVSGELFF.